Shown below are 31 T cell receptor beta chains from a single sample sequenced in a study of blood T cell repertoires in COVID-19. Profiled with immunoSEQ multiplex PCR; TCRdb holds only in-frame clones, not every one. The data contain 140,000 to 150,000 clones, nearly 85% of them singletons. The specimen was peripheral blood. The receptors here all came from a human donor in a cohort sampled during active COVID-19.

V gene TRBV27 combines with J gene TRBJ2-1; 9 nucleotides line up with TRBD1. The germline V gene encodes CDR1 MNHEY and CDR2 SMNVEV (reference sequence). V trimming: 6 bases; J trimming: 3 bases; junction bases outside the gene matches: 6. The CDR3 is 15 residues long. In nucleotides, the CDR3 is TGTGCCAGCAGGACCGGGACAGGGAACTACAATGAGCAGTTCTTC. This codes for CASRTGTGNYNEQFF.

This clone was observed a handful of times. The V and J genes are TRBV19 and TRBJ2-6; no clear D. CDR1 LNHDA and CDR2 SQIVND come from the germline V gene (reference sequence). V lost 6 bases and J lost 0, with 9 bases in between. The CDR3 is made up of 15 amino acids. The CDR3 nucleotides read TGTGCCAGTAGGAGCTATACCTCTGGGGCCAACGTCCTGACTTTC. Encoded protein: CASRSYTSGANVLTF. Together with reference TRBV19 and TRBJ2-6, the CDR3 gives the full variable domain: DGGITQSPKYLFRKEGQNVTLSCEQNLNHDAMYWYRQDPGQGLRLIYYSQIVNDFQKGDIAEGYSVSREKKESFPLTVTSAQKNPTAFYLCASRSYTSGANVLTFGAGSRLTVL.

The rearrangement uses TRBV28 and TRBJ1-3; D is possibly TRBD1 (5 bases). Germline assignment: CDR1 MDHEN and CDR2 SYDVKM. The CDR3 spans 14 residues. Deletions cut 4 bases from V and 2 bases from J, with 9 bases between. Here the CDR3 DNA reads TGTGCCAGCAGTTATCACAGGCCTGGAAACACCATATATTTT. Residues: CASSYHRPGNTIYF.

The chain combines TRBV11-2 with TRBJ2-7; TRBD2 matches at 10 bases. With V trimmed by 8 bases and J by 3 bases, 13 bases remained unmatched. CDR3 length: 16 amino acids. CDR1 is SGHAT and CDR2 is FQNNGV in the germline V gene. The CDR3 sequence: CASSDPSGGYNYEQYF. DNA for the CDR3: TGTGCCAGCTCCGACCCTAGCGGGGGCTACAACTACGAGCAGTACTTC.

V usage is TRBV3-1 (or the pseudogene TRBV3-2) and J usage is TRBJ2-7, with a tentative D call TRBD2 (7 bases). This CDR3 spans 16 amino acids. V lost 0 bases to trimming and J lost 5 bases, with 17 bases between them. The germline gives CDR1 LGHDT, CDR2 YNNKEL (reference sequence). The CDR3 region has the DNA TGTGCCAGCAGCCAAGATCTGCGGGGGCCAATGCACGAGCAGTACTTC. This sequence encodes CASSQDLRGPMHEQYF.

The CDR3 DNA is TGTGCCAGCAGCCCTCTAATAGGGGCAAATGAGCAGTTCTTC. Translation: CASSPLIGANEQFF. The rearrangement uses TRBV9 and TRBJ2-1; D may be TRBD1 (5 bases). The V end was cut by 4 bases, the J end by 7 bases, with 15 bases between. Germline assignment: CDR1 SGDLS and CDR2 YYNGEE. The CDR3 runs 14 residues.

V and J are TRBV7-9 and TRBJ1-1, with 7 positions matching TRBD1. The CDR3 spans 17 residues. The junction had 13 bases not matched to a gene; V was cut back by 5 bases and J by 1 base. CDR1 and CDR2 (germline): SEHNR, FQNEAQ (reference sequence). CDR3 loop: CASSPGGTPRRNTEAFF. CDR3 DNA sequence: TGTGCCAGCAGCCCAGGGGGGACTCCTCGGCGGAACACTGAAGCTTTCTTT.

The chain joins TRBV5-4 to TRBJ2-7; 10 bases are shared with TRBD1. Germline V gene data show CDR1 as SGHNT and CDR2 as YYREEE (reference sequence). Losses at the gene ends were 4 bases for V and 3 bases for J; bases not matched to a gene: 7. The CDR3 totals 15 residues. The chain's CDR3 is CASSPGGTGVYEQYF. The CDR3 coding sequence is TGTGCCAGCAGCCCTGGAGGGACAGGGGTCTACGAGCAGTACTTC.

The chain uses TRBV7-2 and TRBJ2-3, with TRBD2 as a possible D gene (6 bases). The CDR3 covers 16 residues. Germline CDR1 reads SGHTA; CDR2 reads FQGNSA. The germline V and J ends were trimmed by 6 bases and 1 base, with 17 bases remaining between them. CDR3 sequence (DNA): TGTGCCAGCAGTTCCTTTACCCCGGGAGGCACAGATACGCAGTATTTT. Translated, it gives CASSSFTPGGTDTQYF. Full variable domain (missing parts from reference TRBV7-2 and TRBJ2-3): GAGVSQSPSNKVTEKGKDVELRCDPISGHTALYWYRQSLGQGLEFLIYFQGNSAPDKSGLPSDRFSAERTGGSVSTLTIQRTQQEDSAVYLCASSSFTPGGTDTQYFGPGTRLTVL.

This chain joins TRBV15 and TRBJ2-1; possible D gene TRBD2, 6 bases. The CDR3 has 13 residues. CDR1 LNHNV and CDR2 YYDKDF come from the germline V gene (reference sequence). The ends were cut back, 5 bases at V and 7 bases at J, with 12 bases in the middle. DNA for the CDR3: TGTGCCACCAGCTCGGACTACACTAATGAGCAGTTCTTC. Protein product: CATSSDYTNEQFF.

The chain recombines TRBV7-2 with TRBJ2-2; 7 bases align to TRBD1. The CDR3 consists of 14 residues. After removal of 7 bases from V and 4 bases from J, the junction contained 6 bases not matched to a gene. Looked up from germline, CDR1 is SGHTA and CDR2 is FQGNSA. In nucleotides, the CDR3 is TGTGCCAGCAACTACAGGGGTGGCACCGGGGAGCTGTTTTTT. Its protein product is CASNYRGGTGELFF.

This clone came up a few times. The rearrangement joins TRBV4-1 to TRBJ1-5; a possible D gene is TRBD1 (6 bases). The CDR3 extends over 15 amino acids. Between the trimmed V and J ends, which lost 1 base and 0 bases, there was a span of 7 bases. The germline gives CDR1 MGHRA, CDR2 YSYEKL. CDR3 coding DNA: TGCGCCAGCAGCCAAGGACAGGATAGCAATCAGCCCCAGCATTTT. Its translation is CASSQGQDSNQPQHF.

The V and J genes are TRBV5-4 and TRBJ2-1; 9 nucleotides agree with TRBD2. The V segment lost 4 bases and the J segment 5 bases; nucleotides outside the gene matches: 7. This CDR3 is built from 15 residues. CDR1 is SGHNT, CDR2 YYREEE, per germline (reference sequence). The CDR3 nucleotides read TGTGCCAGCAGCCGAGCGGGAGGCCAAAACAATGAGCAGTTCTTC. Its protein product is CASSRAGGQNNEQFF.

This sequence joins TRBV3-1 (or the pseudogene TRBV3-2) and TRBJ2-1; 10 positions match TRBD2. Germline CDR1 LGHDT, CDR2 YNNKEL (reference sequence). The length of the CDR3 is 16 residues. J was trimmed by 7 bases and V by 4 bases; bases with no gene match: 10. The CDR3 loop is CASSLRTSGEGNEQFF. CDR3 DNA: TGTGCCAGCAGCCTCCGGACTAGCGGAGAGGGAAATGAGCAGTTCTTC.

This clone appeared once. This sequence joins TRBV4-3 and TRBJ1-1; tentatively, D is TRBD1 (6 bases). The ends were cut back, 3 bases at V and 6 bases at J, with 14 bases in the middle. The germline CDR1 and CDR2 sequences are LGHNA and YSLEER. This CDR3 has 14 residues. CDR3 sequence reads: CASSQETGWAEAFF. CDR3 bases: TGCGCCAGCAGCCAGGAAACAGGGTGGGCTGAAGCTTTCTTT.

The V and J genes are TRBV5-1 and TRBJ2-2; 7 bases are a match to TRBD1. The J segment lost 7 bases and the V segment lost 6 bases, leaving 9 bases of the junction unmatched. The CDR3 totals 14 residues. CDR1 and CDR2 (germline): SGHRS, YFSETQ. This CDR3 is CASTSKTGFGELFF. The CDR3, as DNA: TGCGCCAGCACTTCGAAGACAGGGTTCGGGGAGCTGTTTTTT.

J is TRBJ1-5 and V is TRBV7-2; D is unresolved. Trimming left V 5 bases short and J 0 bases short, with 11 bases between. Germline CDR1 reads SGHTA; CDR2 reads FQGNSA. CDR3 length: 15 residues. The CDR3 nucleotides are TGTGCCAGCAGCGAGTGGGGAGGTAGCAATCAGCCCCAGCATTTT. It is translated as CASSEWGGSNQPQHF.

V usage is TRBV23-1 and J usage is TRBJ2-7, with 9 bases fitting TRBD1. TRBV23-1 is reported as an ORF; its role is uncertain. J gave up 3 bases and V 1 base, and 4 bases lay outside the gene matches. The CDR3 covers 15 residues. CDR3 sequence (DNA): TGCGCCAGCAGTCAATGGGGACAGGGCGGCTACGAGCAGTACGTC. Amino acid sequence: CASSQWGQGGYEQYV.

This clone has only one observation. The V gene is TRBV19, the J gene TRBJ1-2; D might be TRBD1 (5 bases). Germline assignment: CDR1 LNHDA and CDR2 SQIVND (reference sequence). Trimming took 2 bases from V and 4 from J, leaving 14 bases between them. The CDR3 spans 15 residues. For the CDR3, the DNA is TGTGCCAGTAGTATAATGGGCAGGGAAGGCTATGGCTACACCTTC. This translates into CASSIMGREGYGYTF.

The chain joins TRBV3-1 (or the pseudogene TRBV3-2) to TRBJ2-2; TRBD1 is a possible D gene (6 bases). V shed 3 bases and J shed 4 bases, with 9 bases lying between them. Germline CDR1 and CDR2: LGHDT and YNNKEL (reference sequence). The CDR3 has 14 amino acids. CDR3 sequence: CASSHSGATGELFF. As DNA, the CDR3 is TGTGCCAGCAGCCATTCAGGGGCCACCGGGGAGCTGTTTTTT.

This clone turned up a few times. This chain links TRBV7-9 with TRBJ1-5, with TRBD1 identical over 7 bases. The CDR3 runs 14 residues. CDR1 and CDR2 (germline): SEHNR, FQNEAQ (reference sequence). J gave up 6 bases and V 5 bases, and 7 bases lay outside the gene matches. CDR3 DNA sequence: TGTGCCAGCAGCCCACAGGGGAACGGTCAGCCCCAGCATTTT. As protein: CASSPQGNGQPQHF.

This sequence joins TRBV6-2 or TRBV6-3 and TRBJ1-1; D call uncertain. The CDR3 has 12 amino acids. CDR1 and CDR2 (germline): MNHEY, SVGEGT. V lost 0 bases and J lost 5, with 4 bases in between. CDR3 loop: CASSYSQTEAFF. The DNA for the CDR3 is TGTGCCAGCAGTTACTCACAGACTGAAGCTTTCTTT.

This sequence joins TRBV11-3 and TRBJ1-1, with 12 bases lining up with TRBD1. Germline V gives CDR1 SGHNT, CDR2 YENEEA. Trimming removed 5 bases from V and 4 bases from J; junction bases left unmatched: 8. CDR3 length equals 16 residues. The CDR3 loop reads CASSSGTGGDGTEAFF. The CDR3 nucleotides read TGTGCCAGCAGCAGCGGGACAGGGGGCGATGGCACTGAAGCTTTCTTT.

The chain employs TRBV3-1 (or the pseudogene TRBV3-2) and TRBJ2-3; 10 bases are a match to TRBD2. The CDR3 runs 15 residues. Per germline, CDR1 LGHDT and CDR2 YNNKEL (reference sequence). The V gene end was trimmed by 3 bases and the J gene end by 6 bases; junction bases not matched to a gene: 6. CDR3 in amino acids: CASSQLAGAWDTQYF. CDR3 coding DNA: TGTGCCAGCAGCCAGCTAGCGGGAGCATGGGATACGCAGTATTTT.

This chain joins TRBV30 and TRBJ2-7; TRBD2 matches at 9 bases. This CDR3 contains 14 residues. CDR1 GTSNPN and CDR2 SVGIG come from the germline V gene (reference sequence). Unmatched junction bases numbered 6, after V lost 3 bases and J lost 3 bases. The CDR3, as DNA: TGTGCCTGGAGAAGACTAGCGGCTCTCTACGAGCAGTACGTC. Protein product: CAWRRLAALYEQYV.

V usage is TRBV19 and J usage is TRBJ1-3, with D maybe TRBD1 (5 bases). This CDR3 spans 14 amino acids. CDR1 LNHDA and CDR2 SQIVND come from the germline V gene (reference sequence). The ends were cut back, 7 bases at V and 0 bases at J, with 10 bases in the middle. The CDR3 reads CASKQVHSGNTIYF. DNA of the CDR3: TGTGCCAGTAAACAGGTACACTCTGGAAACACCATATATTTT.

V usage is TRBV29-1 and J usage is TRBJ2-2; tentatively, D is TRBD1 (5 bases). The CDR3 length is 14 residues. The germline V gene encodes CDR1 SQVTM and CDR2 ANQGSEA. V lost 6 bases to trimming and J lost 2 bases, with 13 bases between them. This CDR3 is CSVRNRSNTGELFF. CDR3 bases: TGCAGCGTAAGGAACAGGAGCAACACCGGGGAGCTGTTTTTT.

The chain is built from TRBV7-9 and TRBJ2-7; 9 bases match TRBD1. J lost 3 bases, V lost 5 bases, and 8 bases had no gene match. This CDR3 region has 15 residues. CDR1 and CDR2 from the germline V gene are SEHNR and FQNEAQ (reference sequence). The CDR3 DNA is TGTGCCAGCAGCAACCGGACAGGGGCAATCTACGAGCAGTACGTC. Amino acids: CASSNRTGAIYEQYV.

This rearrangement joins TRBV6-6 to TRBJ1-6, with D maybe TRBD1 (6 bases). Per the germline V gene, CDR1 is MNHNY and CDR2 is SVGAGI (reference sequence). V gave up 5 bases and J gave up 7 bases, with 18 bases separating them. This CDR3 region has 16 residues. CDR3: CASSPSDRARNSPLHF. The CDR3 bases are TGTGCCAGCAGTCCATCGGACAGAGCACGAAATTCACCCCTCCACTTT.

This clone has more than one count but fewer than ten. The chain recombines TRBV11-3 with TRBJ1-1; no clear D gene. The CDR3 consists of 13 residues. Trimming pared 1 base from V and 0 bases from J, leaving 3 bases between. Germline loops: CDR1 SGHNT, CDR2 YENEEA. CDR3 DNA: TGTGCCAGCAGCTTAGTAGTGAACACTGAAGCTTTCTTT. Amino acid sequence: CASSLVVNTEAFF.

This chain uses TRBV5-1 with TRBJ2-5; 12 nucleotides agree with TRBD1. Germline assignment: CDR1 SGHRS and CDR2 YFSETQ. The CDR3 has 17 amino acids. V lost 0 bases to trimming and J lost 5 bases; unmatched junction nucleotides: 8. The CDR3 loop reads CASSLDGGTGGSETQYF. The DNA for the CDR3 is TGCGCCAGCAGCTTGGACGGAGGGACAGGGGGCAGTGAGACCCAGTACTTC. Filled out from reference TRBV5-1 and TRBJ2-5, the complete variable domain reads KAGVTQTPRYLIKTRGQQVTLSCSPISGHRSVSWYQQTPGQGLQFLFEYFSETQRNKGNFPGRFSGRQFSNSRSEMNVSTLELGDSALYLCASSLDGGTGGSETQYFGPGTRLLVL.